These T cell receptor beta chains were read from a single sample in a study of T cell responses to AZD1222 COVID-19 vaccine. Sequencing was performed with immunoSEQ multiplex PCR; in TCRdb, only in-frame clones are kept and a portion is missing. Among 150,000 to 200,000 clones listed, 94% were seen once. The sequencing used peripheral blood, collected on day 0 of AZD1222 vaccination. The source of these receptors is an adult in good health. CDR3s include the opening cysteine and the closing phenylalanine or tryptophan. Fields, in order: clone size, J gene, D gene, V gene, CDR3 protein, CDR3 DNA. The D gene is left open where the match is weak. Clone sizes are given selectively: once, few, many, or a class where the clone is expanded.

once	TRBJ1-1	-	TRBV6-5	CASSLRHTNTEAFF	TGTGCCAGCAGTTTACGACATACCAACACTGAAGCTTTCTTT
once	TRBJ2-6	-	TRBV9	CASSQGTLGANVLTF	TGTGCCAGCAGCCAGGGGACCTTGGGGGCCAACGTCCTGACTTTC
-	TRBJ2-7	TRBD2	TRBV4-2	CASSTGTSFYEQYF	TGTGCCAGCAGCACCGGGACTAGTTTCTACGAGCAGTACTTC
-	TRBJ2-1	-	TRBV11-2	CASSLAFIGTTYNEQFF	TGTGCCAGCAGCTTAGCGTTTATCGGGACCACCTACAATGAGCAGTTCTTC
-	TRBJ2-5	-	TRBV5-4	CASSLAAGRETQYF	TGTGCCAGCAGCTTGGCCGCGGGGAGGGAGACCCAGTACTTC
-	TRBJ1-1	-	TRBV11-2	CASSLPGRTEAFF	TGTGCCAGCAGCTTACCAGGGAGGACTGAAGCTTTCTTT
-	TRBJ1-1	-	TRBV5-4	CASSLGGGGDTEAFF	TGTGCCAGCAGCTTGGGGGGGGGCGGCGACACTGAAGCTTTCTTT
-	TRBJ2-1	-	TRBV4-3	CASSQGRAEQFF	TGCGCCAGCAGCCAAGGGAGGGCCGAGCAGTTCTTC
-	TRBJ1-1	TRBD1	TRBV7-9	CAGGNPGTGSPEAFF	TGTGCCGGTGGGAATCCCGGGACAGGGAGTCCTGAAGCTTTCTTT
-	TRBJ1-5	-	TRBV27	CASSLSSRGGQEVF	TGTGCCAGCAGTTTATCGTCTAGGGGGGGGCAGGAGGTTTTT
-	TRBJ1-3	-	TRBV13	CASSPGQHSGNTIYF	TGTGCCAGCAGCCCAGGACAGCACTCTGGAAACACCATATATTTT
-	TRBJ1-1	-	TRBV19	CASSLRTANTEAFF	TGTGCCAGTAGTTTAAGGACAGCGAACACTGAAGCTTTCTTT
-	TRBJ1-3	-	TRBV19	CASTAGNSGNTIYF	TGTGCCAGTACCGCAGGTAACTCTGGAAACACCATATATTTT
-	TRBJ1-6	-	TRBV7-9	CASSLGVVGGRNSPLHF	TGTGCCAGCAGCTTAGGGGTTGTTGGGGGACGGAATTCACCCCTCCACTTT
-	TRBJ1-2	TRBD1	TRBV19	CASMGRDRSGYTF	TGTGCCAGTATGGGGAGGGACAGAAGTGGCTACACCTTC
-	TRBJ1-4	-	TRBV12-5	CASGNRRWGEKLFF	TGTGCTAGTGGTAACAGAAGATGGGGTGAAAAACTGTTTTTT
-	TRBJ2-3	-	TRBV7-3	CASSLGGSQSTQYF	TGTGCCAGCAGCTTAGGGGGGAGTCAAAGTACGCAGTATTTT
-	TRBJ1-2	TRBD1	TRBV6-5	CASSYRTGSLHYGYTF	TGTGCCAGCAGTTACAGGACAGGGAGTCTTCACTATGGCTACACCTTC
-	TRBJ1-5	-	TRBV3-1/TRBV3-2	CASSQDVRGGQPQHF	TGTGCCAGCAGCCAAGATGTCAGGGGTGGACAGCCCCAGCATTTT
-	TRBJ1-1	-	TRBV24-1	CATKGPGNTEAFF	TGTGCCACCAAAGGCCCGGGGAACACTGAAGCTTTCTTT
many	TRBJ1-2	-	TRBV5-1	CASSYSGGSRGYTF	TGCGCCAGCAGCTACAGTGGGGGTTCTCGTGGCTACACCTTC
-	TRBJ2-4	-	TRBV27	CASGAGLAIQYF	TGTGCCAGCGGTGCGGGCCTCGCCATTCAGTACTTC
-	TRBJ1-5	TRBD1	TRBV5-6	CASSRGQGRNQPQHF	TGTGCCAGCAGCAGGGGACAGGGGAGAAATCAGCCCCAGCATTTT
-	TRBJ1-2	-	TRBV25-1	CASSEGGDYGYTF	TGTGCCAGCAGTGAGGGAGGGGATTATGGCTACACCTTC
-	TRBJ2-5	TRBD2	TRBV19	CASNREGLMGKTQYF	TGTGCCAGTAACCGGGAGGGCCTAATGGGGAAGACCCAGTACTTC
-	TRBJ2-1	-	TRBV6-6	CASSYPLGGYNEQFF	TGTGCCAGCAGTTACCCCCTGGGGGGCTACAATGAGCAGTTCTTC